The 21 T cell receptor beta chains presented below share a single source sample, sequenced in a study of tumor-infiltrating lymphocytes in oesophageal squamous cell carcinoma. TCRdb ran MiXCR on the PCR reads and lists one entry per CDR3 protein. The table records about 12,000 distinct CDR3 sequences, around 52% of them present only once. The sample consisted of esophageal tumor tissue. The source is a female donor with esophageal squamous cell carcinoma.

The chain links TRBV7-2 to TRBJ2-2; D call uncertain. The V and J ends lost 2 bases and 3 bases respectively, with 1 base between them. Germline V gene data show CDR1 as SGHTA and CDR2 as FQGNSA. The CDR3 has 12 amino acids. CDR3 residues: CASSLYTGELFF. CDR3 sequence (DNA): TGTGCCAGCAGCTTATACACCGGGGAGCTGTTTTTT. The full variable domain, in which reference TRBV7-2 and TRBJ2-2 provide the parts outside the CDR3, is GAGVSQSPSNKVTEKGKDVELRCDPISGHTALYWYRQSLGQGLEFLIYFQGNSAPDKSGLPSDRFSAERTGGSVSTLTIQRTQQEDSAVYLCASSLYTGELFFGEGSRLTVL.

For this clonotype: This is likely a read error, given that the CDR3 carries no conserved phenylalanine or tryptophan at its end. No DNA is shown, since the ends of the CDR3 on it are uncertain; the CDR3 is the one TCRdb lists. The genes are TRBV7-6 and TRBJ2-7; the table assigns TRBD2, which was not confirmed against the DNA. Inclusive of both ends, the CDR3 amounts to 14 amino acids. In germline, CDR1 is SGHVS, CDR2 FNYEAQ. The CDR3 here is CASSFDSSFTPPLS.

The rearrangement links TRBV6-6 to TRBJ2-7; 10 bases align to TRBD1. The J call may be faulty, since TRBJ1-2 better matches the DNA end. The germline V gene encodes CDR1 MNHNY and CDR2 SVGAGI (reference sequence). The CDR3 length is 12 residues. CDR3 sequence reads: CASNDRGRGYTF. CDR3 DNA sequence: TGTGCCAGCAATGACAGGGGGCGCGGCTACACCTTC.

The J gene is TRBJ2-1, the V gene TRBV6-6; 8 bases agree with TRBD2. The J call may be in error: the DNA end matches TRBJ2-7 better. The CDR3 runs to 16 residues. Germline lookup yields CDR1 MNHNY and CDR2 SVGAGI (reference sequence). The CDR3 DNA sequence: TGTGCCAGCAGTTTGACCGGGACTAGTGGGTGGAGCGAGCAGTACTTC. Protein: CASSLTGTSGWSEQYF.

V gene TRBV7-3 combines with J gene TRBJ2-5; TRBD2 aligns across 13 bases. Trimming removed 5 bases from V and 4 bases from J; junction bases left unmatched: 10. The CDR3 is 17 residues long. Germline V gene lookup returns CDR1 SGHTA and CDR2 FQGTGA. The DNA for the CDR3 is TGTGCCAGCAGCGAAACTCCGGGACTAGCGGGAAGAGAGACCCAGTACTTC. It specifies CASSETPGLAGRETQYF.

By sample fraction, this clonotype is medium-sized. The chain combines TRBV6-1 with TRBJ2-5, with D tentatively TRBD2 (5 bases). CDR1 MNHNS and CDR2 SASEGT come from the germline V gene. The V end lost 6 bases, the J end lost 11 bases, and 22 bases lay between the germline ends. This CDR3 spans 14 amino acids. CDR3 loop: CASSFRTESWSQYF. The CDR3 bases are TGTGCCAGCAGCTTTCGGACTGAGAGTTGGAGTCAGTACTTC.

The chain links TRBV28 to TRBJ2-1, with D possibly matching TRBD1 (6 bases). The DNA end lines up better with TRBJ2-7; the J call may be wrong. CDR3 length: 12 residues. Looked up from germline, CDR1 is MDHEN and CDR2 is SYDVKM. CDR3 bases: TGTGCCAGCAGTACACAGGGCTGGGAGCAGTACTTC. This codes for CASSTQGWEQYF.

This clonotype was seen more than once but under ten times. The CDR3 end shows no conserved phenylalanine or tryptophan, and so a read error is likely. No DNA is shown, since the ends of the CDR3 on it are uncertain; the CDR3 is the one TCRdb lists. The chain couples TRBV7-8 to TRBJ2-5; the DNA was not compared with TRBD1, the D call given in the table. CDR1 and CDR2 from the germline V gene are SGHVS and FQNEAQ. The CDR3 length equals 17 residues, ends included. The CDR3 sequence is CASSPTGTLRSGYTFGS.

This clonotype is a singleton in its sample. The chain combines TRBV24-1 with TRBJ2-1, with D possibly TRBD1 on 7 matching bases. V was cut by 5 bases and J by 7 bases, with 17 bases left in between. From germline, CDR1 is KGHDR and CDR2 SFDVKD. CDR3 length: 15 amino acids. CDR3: CATSAGDSTLNEQFF. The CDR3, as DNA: TGTGCCACCAGTGCGGGGGACAGTACCCTAAATGAGCAGTTCTTC.

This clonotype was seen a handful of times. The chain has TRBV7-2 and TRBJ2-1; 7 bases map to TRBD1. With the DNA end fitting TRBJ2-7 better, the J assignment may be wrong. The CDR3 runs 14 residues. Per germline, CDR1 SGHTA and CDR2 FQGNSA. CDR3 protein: CASSPKGAANEQYF. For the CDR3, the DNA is TGTGCCAGCAGCCCCAAGGGGGCGGCCAACGAGCAGTACTTC.

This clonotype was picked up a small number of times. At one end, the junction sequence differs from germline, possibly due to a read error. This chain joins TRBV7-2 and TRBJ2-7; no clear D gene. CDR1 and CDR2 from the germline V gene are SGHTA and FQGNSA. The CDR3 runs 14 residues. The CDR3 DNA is TGTGCCAGCAGCTTAGAACGGTTGAATTCACCCCTCCACTTC. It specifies CASSLERLNSPLHF.

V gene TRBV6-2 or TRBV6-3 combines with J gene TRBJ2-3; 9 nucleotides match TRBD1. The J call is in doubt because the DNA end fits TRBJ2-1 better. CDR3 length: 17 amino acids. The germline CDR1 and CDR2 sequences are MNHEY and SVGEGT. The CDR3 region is CASSYNRDRVPLNEQFF. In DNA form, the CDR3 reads TGTGCCAGCAGTTATAACCGGGACAGGGTTCCTCTGAATGAGCAGTTCTTC.

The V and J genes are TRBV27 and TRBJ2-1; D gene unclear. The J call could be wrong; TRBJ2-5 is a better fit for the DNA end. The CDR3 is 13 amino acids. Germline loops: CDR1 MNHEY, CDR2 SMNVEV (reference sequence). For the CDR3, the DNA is TGTGCCAGCACCAGGACCCCTACGGAGACCCAGTACTTC. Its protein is CASTRTPTETQYF.

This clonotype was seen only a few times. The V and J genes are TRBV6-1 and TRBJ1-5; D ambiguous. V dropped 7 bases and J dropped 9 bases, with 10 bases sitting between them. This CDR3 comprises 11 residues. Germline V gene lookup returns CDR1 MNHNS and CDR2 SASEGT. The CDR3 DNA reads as TGTGCCAGCAAGGCGTCGGGGCCCCAGCATTTT. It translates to CASKASGPQHF.

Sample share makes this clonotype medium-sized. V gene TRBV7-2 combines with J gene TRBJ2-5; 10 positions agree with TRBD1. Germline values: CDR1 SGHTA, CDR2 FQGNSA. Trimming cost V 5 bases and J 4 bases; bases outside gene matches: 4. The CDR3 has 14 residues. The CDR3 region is CASSRDRGLETQYF. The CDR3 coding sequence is TGTGCCAGCAGCCGGGACAGGGGTTTAGAGACCCAGTACTTC.

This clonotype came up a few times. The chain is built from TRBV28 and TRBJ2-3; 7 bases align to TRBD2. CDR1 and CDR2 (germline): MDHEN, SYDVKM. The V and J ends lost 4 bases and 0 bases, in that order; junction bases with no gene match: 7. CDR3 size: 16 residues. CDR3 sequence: CASSWTRGSSTDTQYF. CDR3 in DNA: TGTGCCAGCAGTTGGACTAGGGGCTCTAGCACAGATACGCAGTATTTT.

CDR3 in amino acids: CASSLASGRLQETQYF. The CDR3 bases are TGTGCCAGCAGCTTAGCGAGCGGGAGATTGCAAGAGACCCAGTACTTC. J is TRBJ2-5 and V is TRBV7-2; 8 positions agree with TRBD2. CDR1 is SGHTA, CDR2 FQGNSA, per germline. The V and J ends lost 0 bases and 2 bases, in that order; junction bases with no gene match: 5. CDR3 size: 16 residues.

For the CDR3, the DNA is TGTGCCAGCAGCAGAGACAGGTCGAGCTCCTACGAGCAGTACTTC. Its protein is CASSRDRSSSYEQYF. The chain recombines TRBV7-2 with TRBJ2-6, with D possibly matching TRBD1 (6 bases). The J call may be incorrect, as the DNA end agrees better with TRBJ2-7. Germline CDR1 reads SGHTA; CDR2 reads FQGNSA. The CDR3 has 15 residues.

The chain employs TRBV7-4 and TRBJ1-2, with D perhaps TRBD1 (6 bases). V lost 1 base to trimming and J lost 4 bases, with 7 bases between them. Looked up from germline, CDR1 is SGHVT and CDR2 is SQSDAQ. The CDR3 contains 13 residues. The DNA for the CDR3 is TGTGCCAGCAGCTTAGACAGGGCCTATGGCTACACCTTC. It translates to CASSLDRAYGYTF. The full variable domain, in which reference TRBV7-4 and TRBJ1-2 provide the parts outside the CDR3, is GAGVSQSPRYKVAKRGRDVALRCDSISGHVTLYWYRQTLGQGSEVLTYSQSDAQRDKSGRPSGRFSAERPERSVSTLKIQRTEQGDSAVYLCASSLDRAYGYTFGSGTRLTVV.

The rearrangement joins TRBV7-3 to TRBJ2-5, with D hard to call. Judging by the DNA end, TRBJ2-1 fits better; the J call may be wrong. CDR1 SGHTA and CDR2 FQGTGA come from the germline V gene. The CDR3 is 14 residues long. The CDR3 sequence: CASSLDASYNEQFF. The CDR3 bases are TGTGCCAGCAGCTTAGACGCGAGTTACAATGAGCAGTTCTTC.

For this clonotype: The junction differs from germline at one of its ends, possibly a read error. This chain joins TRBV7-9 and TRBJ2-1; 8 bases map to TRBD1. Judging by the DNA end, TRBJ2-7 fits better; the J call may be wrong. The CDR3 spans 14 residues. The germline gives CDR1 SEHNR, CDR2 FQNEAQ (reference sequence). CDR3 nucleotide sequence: TGTGCTAGCAGCCCCGACAGGGGTGTCTACGAGCAGTACTTC. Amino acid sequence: CASSPDRGVYEQYF.